The 32 T cell receptor beta chains in this list originate from one sample, sequenced in a study of CD8+ T cells in alopecia areata. RNA was isolated and reverse transcribed to cDNA, the sequencing template. Only in-frame clones appear in the TCRdb table, and some are missing; sequencing was by immunoSEQ multiplex PCR. The repertoire has roughly 260,000 clones, none seen only once; the ten largest take roughly 1.2%. The authors sorted pooled cutaneous lymph node cells using CD4, CD8alpha, NKG2D, NKG2ACE and other markers. The material sequenced was CD4+ T cells sorted from a lymph node. All receptors derive from a C3H/HeJ mouse with alopecia areata. The strain is characterized by the MHC haplotype H2-k.

This clone was seen more than once but under ten times. Gene names are the mouse ones. From the germline J gene comes the end of the CDR3, since the read stops 4 residues before it. The chain has TRBV29 and TRBJ2-3; possible D gene TRBD1, 5 bases. This CDR3 contains 14 residues. Per the germline V gene, CDR1 is MSHET and CDR2 is SYDVDS. V lost 2 bases to trimming and J lost 2 bases, with 8 bases between them. The CDR3 loop reads CASSLVGDAETLYF. The CDR3 DNA, read in part, is TGTGCTAGCAGTTTAGTAGGGGATGCAGAA.

On this clone itself: All gene names here are mouse names. The read terminates 4 residues before the CDR3 end, so the remaining end is supplied by the germline J gene. This chain connects TRBV2 to TRBJ2-7; D is unclear. From germline, CDR1 is LGHNA and CDR2 YSYQKL. This CDR3 is 14 amino acids long. With 0 bases removed from V and 0 bases from J, the gap between germline ends came to 6 bases. Incomplete CDR3 DNA: TGTGCCAGCAGCCAAGACAGGAGCTCCTAT. Its protein is CASSQDRSSY. The whole CDR3 protein is CASSQDRSSYEQYF.

Remarks on this clone: Each gene name is a mouse one. The read stops 4 residues short of the end of the CDR3; the missing end is completed from the germline J gene. This rearrangement joins TRBV14 to TRBJ1-1; D not certain. Germline V CDR1 and CDR2: SGHDT, FRDEAV. V was shortened by 5 bases and J by 3 bases, with 14 bases between the two germline ends. This CDR3 is built from 14 residues. The CDR3 here is CASRLDMVDTEVFF. The CDR3 DNA, read in part, is TGTGCCAGCAGGCTCGACATGGTCGACACA.

This clone turned up a few times. These gene names are mouse names. From the germline J gene comes the end of the CDR3, since the read stops 4 residues before it. The same CDR3 arises from other DNA sequences in this sample as well. The chain is built from TRBV19 and TRBJ2-7, with TRBD2 matching over 12 bases. The CDR3 loop spans 14 amino acids. Germline lookup yields CDR1 FNHDT and CDR2 SITEND (reference sequence). CDR3 bases read: TGTGCCAGCAGTATCGGGACTGGGGGGTAT. Translation gives CASSIGTGGY. The complete CDR3 protein is CASSIGTGGYEQYF.

Comments on this clone: These gene names are mouse names. The CDR3 end is not reached by the read, which stops 4 residues before it; the germline J gene fills it in. The chain couples TRBV14 to TRBJ2-1; 9 bases are a match to TRBD2. After removal of 1 base from V and 4 bases from J, the junction contained 6 bases not matched to a gene. CDR1 SGHDT and CDR2 FRDEAV come from the germline V gene. This CDR3 is built from 16 residues. This CDR3 reads CASSFTGGPIYAEQFF. The sequenced CDR3 bases are TGTGCCAGCAGTTTCACTGGGGGGCCAATTTATGCT.

This clone has only a few counts. Gene labels here are mouse ones. The sequence runs out 4 residues before the end of the CDR3; the remainder is reconstructed from the germline J gene. The chain combines TRBV1 with TRBJ2-1; D is unclear. V was shortened by 0 bases and J by 1 base, with 7 bases between the two germline ends. From germline, CDR1 is NSQYPW and CDR2 LRSPGD (reference sequence). This CDR3 has 15 amino acids. The sequenced part of the CDR3 DNA is TGCACCTGCAGTGCAGAGAACAGCAACTATGCT. Its translation: CTCSAENSNYA. The entire CDR3 is CTCSAENSNYAEQFF.

Comments on this clone: Gene names and germline refer to mouse. The CDR3 is cut off 4 residues early in the read; its end comes from the germline J gene. V is TRBV1 and J is TRBJ2-2, with D perhaps matching TRBD2 (6 bases). V dropped 4 bases and J dropped 1 base, with 10 bases sitting between them. Looked up from germline, CDR1 is NSQYPW and CDR2 is LRSPGD (reference sequence). This CDR3 is 15 amino acids long. The CDR3 loop is CTCSGGLLNTGQLYF. The CDR3 DNA, read in part, is TGCACCTGCAGTGGGGGACTTCTAAACACCGGG.

A remark on this clone: The genes are named according to mouse. The read halts 4 residues ahead of the CDR3 end, with the missing end drawn from the germline J gene. Other DNA sequences in the same sample also yield this CDR3. The chain carries TRBV1 and TRBJ2-3, with 8 nucleotides matching TRBD1. Germline CDR1 and CDR2: NSQYPW and LRSPGD (reference sequence). CDR3 size: 15 residues. Trimming took 1 base from V and 1 from J; bases not matched to a gene: 1. CDR3 bases read: TGCACCTGCAGTGCAGGGACAGGGCGTGCAGAA. It specifies CTCSAGTGRAE. The full CDR3 sequence reads CTCSAGTGRAETLYF.

This clone was counted only a few times. Any gene name here is a mouse gene name. The read terminates 4 residues before the CDR3 end, so the remaining end is supplied by the germline J gene. The rearrangement uses TRBV4 and TRBJ2-3, with TRBD2 matching 12 bases. Germline trimming cut 5 bases from V and 0 bases from J; bases unmatched to any gene: 6. The CDR3 contains 17 residues. Germline CDR1 and CDR2: LGHDT and YNNKQL (reference sequence). The CDR3 loop reads CASSRPTGGASAETLYF. The sequenced part of the CDR3 DNA is TGTGCCAGCAGCCGCCCGACTGGGGGGGCTAGTGCAGAA.

Only a few counts were recorded for this clone. Gene names and germline refer to mouse. Read data end 4 residues before the CDR3 end; the end is taken from the germline J gene. The chain has TRBV13-2 and TRBJ2-2, with D perhaps TRBD1 (7 bases). CDR3 length: 17 residues. V gave up 0 bases and J gave up 0 bases, with 12 bases separating them. Germline V gene data show CDR1 as NNHNN and CDR2 as SYGAGS (reference sequence). The CDR3 sequence is CASGDAGRGANTGQLYF. The covered CDR3 bases are TGTGCCAGCGGTGATGCGGGCAGGGGGGCAAACACCGGG.

This clone was seen more than once but under ten times. Gene names and germline refer to mouse. Coverage ceases 4 residues before the CDR3 finishes, and the germline J gene fills in the end. The same CDR3 is also encoded by other DNA sequences in this sample. The genes are TRBV1 and TRBJ2-3, with 9 bases matching TRBD2. The CDR3 extends over 15 amino acids. V was pared by 3 bases and J by 0 bases, with 1 base of the junction left unmatched. Germline CDR1 is NSQYPW and CDR2 is LRSPGD (reference sequence). CDR3 DNA, as far as it was read: TGCACCTGCAGTGCGGGACTGGGTAGTGCAGAA. This codes for CTCSAGLGSAE. The complete CDR3 reads CTCSAGLGSAETLYF.

On this clone itself: Gene labels here are mouse ones. The CDR3 goes on 4 residues after the read ends, and that part is filled in from the germline J gene. The chain carries TRBV31 and TRBJ2-3; 9 bases align to TRBD2. J gave up 0 bases and V 1 base, and 5 bases lay outside the gene matches. CDR3 length: 16 residues. Germline assignment: CDR1 GKSSPN and CDR2 SITVG. This CDR3 is CAWSPDWGTSAETLYF. The sequenced part of the CDR3 DNA is TGTGCCTGGAGTCCCGACTGGGGGACTAGTGCAGAA.

For this clone: Gene names are the mouse ones. The CDR3 end lies 4 residues beyond the end of the read and is filled in from the germline J gene. This chain connects TRBV1 to TRBJ2-1; D is perhaps TRBD1 (6 bases). Between the trimmed V and J ends, which lost 0 bases and 3 bases, there was a span of 15 bases. The CDR3 contains 17 residues. From germline, CDR1 is NSQYPW and CDR2 LRSPGD (reference sequence). The chain's CDR3 is CTCSAEFSGQFYAEQFF. The covered CDR3 bases are TGCACCTGCAGTGCAGAATTTTCGGGACAATTCTATGCT.

This clone was observed many times. Mouse gene names and germline throughout. The read halts 4 residues ahead of the CDR3 end, with the missing end drawn from the germline J gene. The chain is built from TRBV14 and TRBJ2-1, with a possible D match to TRBD1 (6 bases). CDR1 is SGHDT and CDR2 is FRDEAV in the germline V gene. This CDR3 spans 14 amino acids. V gave up 4 bases and J gave up 3 bases, with 11 bases separating them. Incomplete CDR3 DNA: TGTGCCAGCAGTGCCGGGACACCCTATGCT. This gives the protein CASSAGTPYA. The full CDR3 is CASSAGTPYAEQFF.

Remarks on this clone: Germline and genes: mouse. Coverage ceases 4 residues before the CDR3 finishes, and the germline J gene fills in the end. The chain has TRBV13-3 and TRBJ2-4, with 10 bases aligning to TRBD2. The CDR3 totals 16 residues. CDR1 and CDR2 (germline): NNHDY, SYVADS. Germline trimming cut 5 bases from V and 0 bases from J; bases unmatched to any gene: 6. This CDR3 is CASRSGGARSQNTLYF. The DNA read from the CDR3 is TGTGCCAGCAGATCTGGGGGGGCGCGGAGTCAAAAC.

Points on this clone: Gene names and germline match the mouse. The missing CDR3 end, 4 residues past where the read stops, is filled in from the germline J gene. The rearrangement uses TRBV19 and TRBJ2-1; either TRBD1 or TRBD2 may supply D (5 bases each). Germline assignment: CDR1 FNHDT and CDR2 SITEND (reference sequence). V was pared by 2 bases and J by 1 base, with 7 bases between. This CDR3 comprises 14 residues. The CDR3 is CASSMGENYAEQFF. CDR3 bases read: TGTGCCAGCAGTATGGGGGAAAACTATGCT.

With respect to this clone: Genes and germline are mouse. The sequenced fragment ends 4 residues before the CDR3 boundary, so the rest is inferred from the germline J gene. The chain has TRBV1 and TRBJ2-1, with 7 bases fitting TRBD1. This CDR3 is 17 amino acids long. From germline, CDR1 is NSQYPW and CDR2 LRSPGD (reference sequence). The junction had 8 bases not matched to a gene; V was cut back by 3 bases and J by 0 bases. This CDR3 reads CTCSATGTALNYAEQFF. The covered CDR3 bases are TGCACCTGCAGTGCTACCGGGACAGCTCTTAACTATGCT.

With respect to this clone: Germline and genes: mouse. The CDR3 extends 4 residues past the end of the read, so its final part is completed from the germline J gene. The chain recombines TRBV13-1 with TRBJ1-2; 7 positions match TRBD1. V gave up 5 bases and J gave up 0 bases; unmatched junction bases: 4. The CDR3 covers 14 residues. CDR1 is NSHNY, CDR2 SYGAGN, per germline. The CDR3: CASRLQGANSDYTF. The sequenced part of the CDR3 DNA is TGTGCCAGCAGGCTCCAGGGGGCAAACTCC.

This clone appeared a few times. The genes and germline here are from mouse. The CDR3 reads CASKSGGANSDYTF. CDR3 DNA (partial): TGTGCCAGCAAATCAGGGGGAGCAAACTCC. This chain links TRBV13-3 with TRBJ1-2, with TRBD1 identical over 7 bases. The read ends 4 residues before the CDR3 terminus; that terminus is restored from the germline J gene. V gave up 6 bases and J gave up 0 bases; unmatched junction bases: 5. There are 14 residues in the CDR3. The germline CDR1 and CDR2 sequences are NNHDY and SYVADS.

This clone came up many times. Gene labels here are mouse ones. The CDR3 end lies 4 residues beyond the end of the read and is filled in from the germline J gene. Other DNA sequences in this specimen translate into the identical CDR3. V gene TRBV13-1 combines with J gene TRBJ2-7; 10 bases match TRBD2. This CDR3 is 14 amino acids long. Germline assignment: CDR1 NSHNY and CDR2 SYGAGN. CDR3 residues: CASSDRDWGYEQYF. CDR3 DNA (partial): TGTGCCAGCAGTGATAGGGACTGGGGTTAT.

This clone was recorded a few times. The gene symbols are mouse symbols. The observed sequence ends 4 residues before the CDR3 terminus, with the missing tail filled in from the germline J gene. This chain connects TRBV13-1 to TRBJ2-3, with 8 bases identical to TRBD2. Germline V CDR1 and CDR2: NSHNY, SYGAGN. Germline trimming cut 5 bases from V and 0 bases from J; bases unmatched to any gene: 5. The CDR3 totals 15 residues. CDR3: CASSLGGLSAETLYF. The part of the CDR3 DNA that was read is TGTGCCAGCAGCCTGGGGGGCCTTAGTGCAGAA.

On this clone itself: The gene names here belong to mouse. With the read ending 4 residues before the CDR3 end, the germline J gene is used to fill in that end. The rearrangement links TRBV13-2 to TRBJ2-5, with D possibly matching TRBD1 (5 bases). The CDR3 sequence is 13 residues long. Germline V CDR1 and CDR2: NNHNN, SYGAGS (reference sequence). V was trimmed by 5 bases and J by 0 bases, leaving 7 bases between them. CDR3 region: CASGRDNQDTQYF. CDR3 bases read: TGTGCCAGCGGCAGGGATAACCAAGAC.

As concerns this clone: Gene names are the mouse ones. The DNA ends 4 residues before the CDR3 does, and the rest of the CDR3 is filled in from the germline J gene. This chain uses TRBV13-3 with TRBJ2-7; TRBD2 might be the D (5 bases). The CDR3 runs to 12 residues. Germline V gene lookup returns CDR1 NNHDY and CDR2 SYVADS. V was clipped by 2 bases and J by 2 bases, with 5 bases between them. The sequenced part of the CDR3 DNA is TGTGCCAGCAGTGACTGGGCCTAT. This sequence encodes CASSDWAY. The entire CDR3 is CASSDWAYEQYF.

This clone was counted a few times. These gene names are mouse names. From the germline J gene comes the end of the CDR3, since the read stops 4 residues before it. In the same sample, other DNA sequences code for this CDR3. This chain joins TRBV17 and TRBJ1-2; TRBD1 matches at 8 bases. The CDR3 is 14 amino acids. Germline values: CDR1 MNHDT, CDR2 YYDKIL. Trimming took 1 base from V and 2 from J; bases not matched to a gene: 0. Partial CDR3 DNA: TGTGCTAGCAGTAGAGGGACAGGGAACTCC. This encodes CASSRGTGNS. The CDR3, in full, reads CASSRGTGNSDYTF.

This clone was observed a few times. Mouse germline and gene names are used. Distinct nucleotide sequences in the sample also encode this CDR3. CDR3 amino acids: CASSLTGGRDTQYF. Incomplete CDR3 DNA: TGTGCCAGCTCTCTAACTGGGGGGCGAGAC. The genes are TRBV12-1 and TRBJ2-5; 9 nucleotides agree with TRBD2. The read is 4 residues too short to cover the CDR3 end, so that end is filled in from the germline J gene. CDR1 and CDR2 (germline): SGHSN, HYEKVE. The CDR3 runs to 14 residues.

This clone was counted between two and nine times. The germline and genes are mouse ones. Read data end 4 residues before the CDR3 end; the end is taken from the germline J gene. Different DNA sequences within this sample yield the same CDR3. The gene calls are TRBV1 and TRBJ2-5; 7 positions agree with TRBD2. There are 15 residues in the CDR3. Trimming cost V 0 bases and J 3 bases; bases outside gene matches: 3. The V gene's germline CDR1 is NSQYPW and CDR2 LRSPGD (reference sequence). This chain's CDR3 is CTCSADLWGQDTQYF. The sequenced CDR3 bases are TGCACCTGCAGTGCAGATCTCTGGGGGCAAGAC.

This clone was seen more than once but under ten times. The listed genes are named as in mouse. From the germline J gene comes the end of the CDR3, since the read stops 4 residues before it. This chain connects TRBV29 to TRBJ2-5; D gene unclear. The CDR3 length is 11 residues. V was trimmed by 5 bases and J by 3 bases, leaving 3 bases between them. The germline gives CDR1 MSHET, CDR2 SYDVDS. The CDR3 here is CASSQQDTQYF. Partial CDR3 DNA: TGTGCTAGCAGTCAGCAAGAC.

Only a few counts were recorded for this clone. All gene names here are mouse names. Coverage ceases 4 residues before the CDR3 finishes, and the germline J gene fills in the end. The rearrangement uses TRBV13-2 and TRBJ1-2; TRBD1 agrees at 8 bases. Germline loops: CDR1 NNHNN, CDR2 SYGAGS (reference sequence). V dropped 2 bases and J dropped 3; count of bases not matched to a gene: 3. This CDR3 spans 14 amino acids. CDR3 loop: CASGEHRGDSDYTF. CDR3 bases read: TGTGCCAGCGGTGAGCACAGGGGGGACTCC.

Of note for this clone: Mouse gene names apply. The read falls 4 residues short of the CDR3 end, and the missing part is taken from the germline J gene. The rearrangement uses TRBV13-1 and TRBJ2-3; TRBD2 might be the D (7 bases). This CDR3 has 16 residues. V lost 1 base to trimming and J lost 3 bases, with 15 bases between them. Per the germline V gene, CDR1 is NSHNY and CDR2 is SYGAGN. The sequenced part of the CDR3 DNA is TGTGCCAGCAGTGATACGTGGGGGGCGCTGGCAGAA. It codes for CASSDTWGALAE. The full CDR3 is CASSDTWGALAETLYF.

This clone has more than one count but fewer than ten. Gene names denote mouse genes. The CDR3 is cut off 4 residues early in the read; its end comes from the germline J gene. The chain carries TRBV5 and TRBJ2-5; 14 positions agree with TRBD2. This CDR3 is 17 amino acids long. Germline-derived CDR1 and CDR2 are LGHNA and YNLKQL (reference sequence). This CDR3 is CASSQSGTGGAGDTQYF. The sequenced CDR3 bases are TGTGCCAGCAGCCAATCCGGGACTGGGGGGGCTGGAGAC.

This clone has only a few counts. Genes and germline come from the mouse. The read gets to within 4 residues of the CDR3 end, and the germline J gene fills in the rest. This chain connects TRBV13-2 to TRBJ1-1, with unresolved D. Trimming took off 0 bases at V and 2 bases at J, with 5 bases between the two ends. The CDR3 covers 13 residues. The germline V gene has CDR1 NNHNN and CDR2 SYGAGS (reference sequence). CDR3 DNA, as far as it was read: TGTGCCAGCGGTGATGCACATAACACA. Encoded protein: CASGDAHNT. The CDR3 in its entirety is CASGDAHNTEVFF.

This clone was counted only a few times. Gene names refer to mouse genes. The read falls 4 residues short of the CDR3 end, and the missing part is taken from the germline J gene. The chain couples TRBV1 to TRBJ2-5, with TRBD2 matching 12 bases. The germline gives CDR1 NSQYPW, CDR2 LRSPGD (reference sequence). V trimming: 5 bases; J trimming: 3 bases; junction bases outside the gene matches: 3. The CDR3 runs to 15 residues. CDR3 in amino acids: CTCSPGTGGQDTQYF. The CDR3 bases that were read are TGCACCTGCAGTCCAGGGACTGGGGGGCAAGAC.